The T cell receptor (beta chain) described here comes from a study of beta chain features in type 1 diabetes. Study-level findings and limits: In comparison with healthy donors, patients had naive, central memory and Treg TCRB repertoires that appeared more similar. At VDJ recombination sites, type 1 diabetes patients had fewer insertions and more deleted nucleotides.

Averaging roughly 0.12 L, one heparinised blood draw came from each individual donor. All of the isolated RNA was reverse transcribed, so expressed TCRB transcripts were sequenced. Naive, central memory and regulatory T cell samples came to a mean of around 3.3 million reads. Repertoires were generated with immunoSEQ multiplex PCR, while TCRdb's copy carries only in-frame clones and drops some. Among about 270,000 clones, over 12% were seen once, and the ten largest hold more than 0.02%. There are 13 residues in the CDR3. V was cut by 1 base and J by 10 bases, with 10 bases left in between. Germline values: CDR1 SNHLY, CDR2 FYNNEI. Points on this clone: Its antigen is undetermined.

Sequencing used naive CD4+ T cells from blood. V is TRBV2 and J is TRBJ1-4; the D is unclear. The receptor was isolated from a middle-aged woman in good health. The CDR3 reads CASSEGSGRKLFF. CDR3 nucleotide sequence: TGTGCCAGCAGTGAAGGGAGTGGTCGAAAACTGTTTTTT.